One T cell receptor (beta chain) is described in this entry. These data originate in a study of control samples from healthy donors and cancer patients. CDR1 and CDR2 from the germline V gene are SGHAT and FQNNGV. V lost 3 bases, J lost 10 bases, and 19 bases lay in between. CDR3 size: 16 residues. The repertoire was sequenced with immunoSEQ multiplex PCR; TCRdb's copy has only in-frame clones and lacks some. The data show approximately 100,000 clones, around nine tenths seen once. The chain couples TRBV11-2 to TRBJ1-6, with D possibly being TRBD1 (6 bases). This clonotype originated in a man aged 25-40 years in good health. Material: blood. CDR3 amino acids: CASSFSGRGAGSPLHF. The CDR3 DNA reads TGTGCCAGCAGCTTCTCGGGACGGGGGGCGGGATCACCCCTCCACTTT. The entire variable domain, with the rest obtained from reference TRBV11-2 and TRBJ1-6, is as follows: EAGVAQSPRYKIIEKRQSVAFWCNPISGHATLYWYQQILGQGPKLLIQFQNNGVVDDSQLPKDRFSAERLKGVDSTLKIQPAKLEDSAVYLCASSFSGRGAGSPLHFGNGTRLTVT.